This TCR beta chain was identified during a study of T cells in women clearing cervical HPV infection. Overall study: Controls were women whose single incident HPV16 infection cleared within 12 months without precancer or cancer. Controls gave blood once infection was undetectable; cases at lesion identification. HLA type stays a possible confounder, typing being limited.

Concerning this clone itself: The CDR3 extends 3 residues past the end of the read, so its final part is completed from the germline J gene.

The V gene's germline CDR1 is SGHNT and CDR2 YYREEE (reference sequence). V lost 0 bases and J 4 bases, leaving 13 bases between the germline ends. The CDR3 sequence is 16 residues long. Repertoires were generated with immunoSEQ multiplex PCR, while TCRdb's copy carries only in-frame clones and drops some. Listed are some 8,300 clones; roughly 8% falls within the top ten. The TCR comes from a woman between 18 and 75 years old with a cervical HPV16 infection that either progressed to CIN3+ or cleared (not recorded which). Input material: blood buffy coat. The chain uses TRBV5-4 and TRBJ2-2, with D tentatively TRBD1 (5 bases). The CDR3 protein is CASSLAKAGLTGELFF. Partial CDR3 DNA: TGTGCCAGCAGCTTGGCAAAGGCAGGGCTCACCGGGGAG. Full variable domain (missing parts from reference TRBV5-4 and TRBJ2-2): ETGVTQSPTHLIKTRGQQVTLRCSSQSGHNTVSWYQQALGQGPQFIFQYYREEENGRGNFPPRFSGLQFPNYSSELNVNALELDDSALYLCASSLAKAGLTGELFFGEGSRLTVL.